This T cell receptor (beta chain) is from a study of CD8 T cells in Susac syndrome. This clonotype was recorded only once. Sequencing of TCR beta was undertaken in CD8+ and CD4+ T cells derived from blood. Reverse transcription of about 0.45 to 1 ug RNA was performed with random hexamers. Multiplex PCR with immunoSEQ amplified the TCR beta CDR3 across 54 Vbeta and 13 Jbeta. TCRdb re-called the immunoSEQ multiplex PCR reads through MiXCR, storing one row per CDR3 protein. This table holds approximately 180,000 distinct CDR3 sequences, around 93% found once. This CDR3 is built from 14 residues. CDR1 and CDR2 from the germline V gene are SNHLY and FYNNEI. Trimming at V came to 4 bases and at J to 9 bases, leaving 8 bases not matched to a gene.

The sequence was obtained from a human donor with multiple sclerosis. The sample was CD4+ T cells from PBMCs. The chain is built from TRBV2 and TRBJ2-1; 8 positions agree with TRBD2. Here the CDR3 reads CASSVSAREVEQFF. The CDR3 region has the DNA TGTGCCAGCAGTGTTAGTGCGCGGGAGGTTGAGCAGTTCTTC.